This T cell receptor beta chain was obtained from a study of T cells in Graves' hyperthyroidism and ophthalmopathy. Germline CDR1 and CDR2: SGHRS and YFSETQ. V was trimmed by 0 bases and J by 1 base, leaving 10 bases between them. This CDR3 is 15 amino acids long. For Graves' hyperthyroidism to be stable, ophthalmopathy could not progress within 18 months. Aged 18 to 65, the patients had hyperthyroidism that was newly diagnosed and had lasted under 2 months. Diagnosis relied on clinical symptoms, serum thyroxine and TRAb, thyroid ultrasound and orbital computed tomography. RNA transcripts gave rise to amplified TCR beta CDR3 regions. First-round RT-PCR of the TCR CDR3 relied on the HTBI primer set. TCRdb used MiXCR to reprocess the multiplex PCR reads, holding one entry per CDR3 protein. Of 560,000 or so distinct CDR3 sequences in the sample, more than 45% were seen once. In regard to this clonotype: Its target is not known.

Findings of the study overall: Ophthalmopathy was distinguished from stable hyperthyroidism by 13 V-J signatures.

The TCR comes from a woman aged 18-29 years with Graves' hyperthyroidism. Sequenced material: peripheral blood or thyroid tissue (not recorded which). This rearrangement joins TRBV5-1 to TRBJ1-2, with unresolved D. The DNA of the CDR3 is TGCGCCAGCAGCTTGGAACACGGACTTAACTATGGCTACACCTTC. Translated: CASSLEHGLNYGYTF.